The present entry profiles one T cell receptor (beta chain) with its context. Its specificity is unknown. The CDR3 loop spans 15 amino acids. Germline V gene lookup returns CDR1 SGDLS and CDR2 YYNGEE. The V and J ends lost 3 bases and 2 bases respectively, with 15 bases between them. This specimen comes from a study of graft-versus-host responses after intestinal transplantation. Only in-frame clones appear in the TCRdb table, and some are missing; sequencing was by immunoSEQ multiplex PCR. The sample carries under 100,000 clones, about 93% recorded once. This rearrangement joins TRBV9 to TRBJ2-7; perhaps TRBD2 as D (5 bases). The origin of this receptor is a human donor who was the organ donor for an intestinal transplant. The sequences come from unstimulated CD8+ T cells sorted from spleen or lymph node cells, collected before transplant. The CDR3 reads CASSAGGTTTYEQYF. The CDR3 nucleotides are TGTGCCAGCAGCGCAGGAGGCACGACCACCTACGAGCAGTACTTC.